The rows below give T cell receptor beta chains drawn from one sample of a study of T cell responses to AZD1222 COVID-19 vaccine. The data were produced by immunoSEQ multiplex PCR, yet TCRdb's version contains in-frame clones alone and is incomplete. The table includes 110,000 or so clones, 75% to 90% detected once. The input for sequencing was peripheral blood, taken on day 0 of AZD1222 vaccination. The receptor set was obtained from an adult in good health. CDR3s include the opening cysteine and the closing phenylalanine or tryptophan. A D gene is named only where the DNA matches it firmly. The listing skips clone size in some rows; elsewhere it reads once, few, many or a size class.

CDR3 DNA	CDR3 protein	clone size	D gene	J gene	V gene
TGTGCCAGCAAGACTGGACAGGGGGCATGGAATGAGCAGTTCTTC	CASKTGQGAWNEQFF	NA	TRBD1	TRBJ2-1	TRBV6-5
TGTGCCAGCACCCGGACTAGCGGGGGGATTATGTACTTC	CASTRTSGGIMYF	NA	TRBD2	TRBJ2-7	TRBV3-1/TRBV3-2
TGTGCCAGCAGCGTACGTCCAGACCGCAACCTTGACCTGCGCGAAAACACCATATATTTT	CASSVRPDRNLDLRENTIYF	NA	NA	TRBJ1-3	TRBV9
TGTGCCAGCACCCAATCGGCTAGGACGGATTACGAGCAGTACTTC	CASTQSARTDYEQYF	NA	NA	TRBJ2-7	TRBV5-5
TGTGCCAGCTCACCGGCGACAGGGCGTAGCAATCAGCCCCAGCATTTT	CASSPATGRSNQPQHF	NA	TRBD1	TRBJ1-5	TRBV18
TGCGCCAGCAGCCAAGAAACCGGATACAGCTCCTACGAGCAGTACTTC	CASSQETGYSSYEQYF	few	NA	TRBJ2-7	TRBV4-1
TGCGCCAGCAGCTTGGAGGGACAGGGACATGGCTACACCTTC	CASSLEGQGHGYTF	NA	TRBD1	TRBJ1-2	TRBV5-1
TGTGCCAGCAGCGTAGCAAGAAGACCCGGCTCTGGAAACACCATATATTTT	CASSVARRPGSGNTIYF	NA	NA	TRBJ1-3	TRBV9
TGTGCCAGCAGTTTCGTGCTTCCGGGTCTAACTGAAGCTTTCTTT	CASSFVLPGLTEAFF	NA	NA	TRBJ1-1	TRBV28
TGTGCCAGCAGCCCCAGCGGGGGCTACACTGAAGCTTTCTTT	CASSPSGGYTEAFF	NA	NA	TRBJ1-1	TRBV3-1/TRBV3-2
TGTGCCAGCAGCCTGGGGGGGGGTAATAGCAATCAGCCCCAGCATTTT	CASSLGGGNSNQPQHF	NA	NA	TRBJ1-5	TRBV5-4
TGTGCCAGCTCACCAGACACGACAGATACGCAGTATTTT	CASSPDTTDTQYF	NA	NA	TRBJ2-3	TRBV18
TGTGCCAGCAGGAAGGGACATTCGAACACTGAAGCTTTCTTT	CASRKGHSNTEAFF	NA	NA	TRBJ1-1	TRBV28
TGTGCCTGGAGTCGACGGCTAGCGGGGGGGCGGAATGAGCAGTTCTTC	CAWSRRLAGGRNEQFF	few	TRBD2	TRBJ2-1	TRBV30
TGTGCCAGTAGTATGGCAAACTCACCCGAGACCCAGTACTTC	CASSMANSPETQYF	NA	NA	TRBJ2-5	TRBV19
TGTGCCAGTAGTATTCTCGGTCCGGGGGCTAATTCACCCCTCCACTTT	CASSILGPGANSPLHF	NA	NA	TRBJ1-6	TRBV19
TGTGCCAGCAGCCTAAACCCTAGCAATCAGCCCCAGCATTTT	CASSLNPSNQPQHF	NA	NA	TRBJ1-5	TRBV3-1/TRBV3-2
TGTGCCAGCAGTTACTCCTTGGCAGGGGATCAGCCCCAGCATTTT	CASSYSLAGDQPQHF	NA	NA	TRBJ1-5	TRBV6-6
TGCGCCAGCAGCTTGAACCCGGGACTAGCGGGTCGGATTTCCGAGCAGTACTTC	CASSLNPGLAGRISEQYF	NA	TRBD2	TRBJ2-7	TRBV5-1
TGTGCCAGCAGCCAAGTGAGGCTAGCGGGGGACAATGAGCAGTTCTTC	CASSQVRLAGDNEQFF	NA	TRBD2	TRBJ2-1	TRBV3-1/TRBV3-2
TGCGCCAGCAGCTTGGGGGACACAAACACCGGGGAGCTGTTTTTT	CASSLGDTNTGELFF	once	NA	TRBJ2-2	TRBV5-1
TGCGCCAGCAGCCAAGGGACTAGCGGGAGTTTAGAGACCCAGTACTTC	CASSQGTSGSLETQYF	once	TRBD2	TRBJ2-5	TRBV4-3
TGCGCCAGCAGCCAAGAGACAGGGAGCTCCTACAATGAGCAGTTCTTC	CASSQETGSSYNEQFF	NA	TRBD1	TRBJ2-1	TRBV4-3
TGTGCCAGCAGTGAACTAGCGGGGGGGCAAGAGACCCAGTACTTC	CASSELAGGQETQYF	NA	TRBD2	TRBJ2-5	TRBV6-1
TGTGCCAGCAGTGAAGCGCTTCTAATCTTTGGACAGGGCGACTATGGCTACACCTTC	CASSEALLIFGQGDYGYTF	once	TRBD1	TRBJ1-2	TRBV2
TGTGCCAGCAGCTTAAATCATAATAGGAACACTGAAGCTTTCTTT	CASSLNHNRNTEAFF	NA	NA	TRBJ1-1	TRBV11-3
TGTGCCAGTGGAGTGTCTTGGGACTACACCTTC	CASGVSWDYTF	NA	NA	TRBJ1-2	TRBV27
TGTGCCAGCAGCAGGACAGGGGGGGACTATCAGCCCCAGCATTTT	CASSRTGGDYQPQHF	NA	TRBD1	TRBJ1-5	TRBV5-8
TGTGCCAGCAGTGACGGGGGAGTGGACGGAAACACCATATATTTT	CASSDGGVDGNTIYF	NA	NA	TRBJ1-3	TRBV25-1
TGTGCCAGCAGCTCAACCAGTGGCCTTAATCAGCCCCAGCATTTT	CASSSTSGLNQPQHF	NA	NA	TRBJ1-5	TRBV7-8
TGCGCCAGCAGCTTAAAACAGGTTACCTCTGAAGCTTTCTTT	CASSLKQVTSEAFF	NA	NA	TRBJ1-1	TRBV5-1
TGTGCCAGCAGTCCTGGACCCTACGAGCAGTACTTC	CASSPGPYEQYF	once	NA	TRBJ2-7	TRBV6-5
TGTGCCAGCATCGGCGGGGGGCGAAACACCATATATTTT	CASIGGGRNTIYF	NA	NA	TRBJ1-3	TRBV6-5
TGTGCCAGCAGTTTCCTGGACAGGGGCGGCTACACCTTC	CASSFLDRGGYTF	NA	TRBD1	TRBJ1-2	TRBV12-3/TRBV12-4
TGTGCCAGCTCACGGGACACTTCCTACGAGCAGTACTTC	CASSRDTSYEQYF	NA	NA	TRBJ2-7	TRBV18
TGTGCCAGCAGCCACGACGTCGGGGGTAACTATGGCTACACCTTC	CASSHDVGGNYGYTF	NA	NA	TRBJ1-2	TRBV3-1/TRBV3-2
TGTGCCAGCAGTTACTCGAGGGTTGGCTACACCTTC	CASSYSRVGYTF	NA	NA	TRBJ1-2	TRBV6-2/TRBV6-3
TGTGCCAGCAGTTACGCTCAATCCTACGAGCAGTACTTC	CASSYAQSYEQYF	NA	NA	TRBJ2-7	TRBV6-5
TGTGCCAGCAGCTTAGGCAGCAGATTAGACAACAATGAGCAGTTCTTC	CASSLGSRLDNNEQFF	NA	NA	TRBJ2-1	TRBV7-9
TGTGCCAGCAGCTTTTTCGGGGAGAACACTGAAGCTTTCTTT	CASSFFGENTEAFF	few	NA	TRBJ1-1	TRBV11-1
TGTGCCAGCAGCTGGGACAGGGTGACCGCTGAAGCTTTCTTT	CASSWDRVTAEAFF	NA	TRBD1	TRBJ1-1	TRBV7-2
TGTGCCAGCAGCCCAACAGGGTCAGGAGGCTACACCTTC	CASSPTGSGGYTF	few	NA	TRBJ1-2	TRBV7-6
TGCGCCAGCAGCCAAGGACTAGCGGGAGTATACGAGCAGTACTTC	CASSQGLAGVYEQYF	NA	TRBD2	TRBJ2-7	TRBV4-3
TGTGCCAGCTCACCCAGGCGGGAGACACGGAGCAATCAGCCCCAGCATTTT	CASSPRRETRSNQPQHF	NA	NA	TRBJ1-5	TRBV18
TGTGCCAGCCGCTGGGCAGGGGGTTATCAGCCCCAGCATTTT	CASRWAGGYQPQHF	NA	TRBD1	TRBJ1-5	TRBV28
TGTGCCAGCAGCAAAGAAAGAACAGGCGAGACCCAGTACTTC	CASSKERTGETQYF	NA	NA	TRBJ2-5	TRBV21-1
TGTGCCAGCAGTTATCGACAGGGAGGGTACGAGCAGTACTTC	CASSYRQGGYEQYF	NA	NA	TRBJ2-7	TRBV6-9
TGTGCCAGCAGCCAAGAACAGGGCGTCGTCTTC	CASSQEQGVVF	NA	NA	TRBJ1-2	TRBV4-2
TGTGCCAGCAGCTTGAGGGACGGAGGGACCCAGTACTTC	CASSLRDGGTQYF	NA	NA	TRBJ2-5	TRBV5-4
TGTGCCAGTAGTATAAGAGGGAGGGCCGTCGGGGAGCTGTTTTTT	CASSIRGRAVGELFF	NA	TRBD2	TRBJ2-2	TRBV19
TGTGCCAGCTCGACCAGGACAGTCTACTACGAGCAGTACTTC	CASSTRTVYYEQYF	NA	NA	TRBJ2-7	TRBV13
TGTGCCACCAGCACCGGGCAACTTTACACTGAAGCTTTCTTT	CATSTGQLYTEAFF	NA	NA	TRBJ1-1	TRBV15
TGTGCCAGCAGCGGTCAAGGGGATCAGCCCCAGCATTTT	CASSGQGDQPQHF	NA	NA	TRBJ1-5	TRBV11-2
TGTGCCAGCAGCGTAGGTTCTAGCGGGAGGCTGAGCTCCTACGAGCAGTACTTC	CASSVGSSGRLSSYEQYF	NA	TRBD2	TRBJ2-7	TRBV9
TGCAGCGGTGGCGATAGGACTAACTATGGCTACACCTTC	CSGGDRTNYGYTF	NA	NA	TRBJ1-2	TRBV29-1